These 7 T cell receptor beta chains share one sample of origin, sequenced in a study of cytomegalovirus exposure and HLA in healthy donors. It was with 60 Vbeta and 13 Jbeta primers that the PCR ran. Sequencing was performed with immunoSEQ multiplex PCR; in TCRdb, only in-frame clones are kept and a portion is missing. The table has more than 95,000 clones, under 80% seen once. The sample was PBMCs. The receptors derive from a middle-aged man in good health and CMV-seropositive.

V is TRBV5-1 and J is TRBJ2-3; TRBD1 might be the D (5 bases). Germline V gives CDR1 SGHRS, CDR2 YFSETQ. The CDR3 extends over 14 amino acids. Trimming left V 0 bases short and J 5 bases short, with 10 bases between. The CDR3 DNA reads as TGCGCCAGCAGCTTGGAGGGGCAAGGAGATACGCAGTATTTT. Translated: CASSLEGQGDTQYF.

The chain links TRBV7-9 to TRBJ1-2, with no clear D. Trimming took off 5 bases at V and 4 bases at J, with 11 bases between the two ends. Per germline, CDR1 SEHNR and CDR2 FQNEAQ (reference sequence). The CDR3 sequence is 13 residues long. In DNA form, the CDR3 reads TGTGCCAGCAGCCCGGAGGGCATCTATGGCTACACCTTC. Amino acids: CASSPEGIYGYTF. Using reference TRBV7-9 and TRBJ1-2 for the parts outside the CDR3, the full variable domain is DTGVSQNPRHKITKRGQNVTFRCDPISEHNRLYWYRQTLGQGPEFLTYFQNEAQLEKSRLLSDRFSAERPKGSFSTLEIQRTEQGDSAMYLCASSPEGIYGYTFGSGTRLTVV.

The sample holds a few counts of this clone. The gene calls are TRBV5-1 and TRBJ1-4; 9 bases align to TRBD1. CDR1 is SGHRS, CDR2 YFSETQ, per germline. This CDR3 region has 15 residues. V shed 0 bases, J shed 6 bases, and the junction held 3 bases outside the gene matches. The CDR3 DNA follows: TGCGCCAGCAGCTTGGATGGGACAGGGTATGAAAAACTGTTTTTT. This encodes CASSLDGTGYEKLFF.

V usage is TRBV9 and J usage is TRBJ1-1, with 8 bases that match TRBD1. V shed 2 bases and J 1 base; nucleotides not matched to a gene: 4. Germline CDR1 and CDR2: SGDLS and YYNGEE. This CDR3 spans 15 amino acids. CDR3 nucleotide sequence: TGTGCCAGCAGCGTGACAGGGGTGGGGAACACTGAAGCTTTCTTT. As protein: CASSVTGVGNTEAFF.

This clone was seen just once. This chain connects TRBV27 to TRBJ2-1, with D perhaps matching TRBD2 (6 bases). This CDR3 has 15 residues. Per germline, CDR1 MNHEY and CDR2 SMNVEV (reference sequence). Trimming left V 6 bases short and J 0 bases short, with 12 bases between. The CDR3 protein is CASRPRGSSYNEQFF. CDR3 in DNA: TGTGCCAGCAGACCGCGGGGTAGCTCCTACAATGAGCAGTTCTTC.

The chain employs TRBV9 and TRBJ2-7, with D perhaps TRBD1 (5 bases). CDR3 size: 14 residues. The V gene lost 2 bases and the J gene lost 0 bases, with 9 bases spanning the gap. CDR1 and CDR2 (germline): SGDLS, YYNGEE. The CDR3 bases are TGTGCCAGCAGCGTGGGGCGAGGCTCCTACGAGCAGTACTTC. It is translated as CASSVGRGSYEQYF. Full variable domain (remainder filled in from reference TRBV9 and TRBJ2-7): DSGVTQTPKHLITATGQRVTLRCSPRSGDLSVYWYQQSLDQGLQFLIQYYNGEERAKGNILERFSAQQFPDLHSELNLSSLELGDSALYFCASSVGRGSYEQYFGPGTRLTVT.

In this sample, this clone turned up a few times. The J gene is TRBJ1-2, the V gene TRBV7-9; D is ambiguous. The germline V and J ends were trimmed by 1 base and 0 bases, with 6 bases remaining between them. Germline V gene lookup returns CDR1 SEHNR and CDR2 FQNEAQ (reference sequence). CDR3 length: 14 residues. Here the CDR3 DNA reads TGTGCCAGCAGCTTAGGGAGAGCTAACTATGGCTACACCTTC. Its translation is CASSLGRANYGYTF.